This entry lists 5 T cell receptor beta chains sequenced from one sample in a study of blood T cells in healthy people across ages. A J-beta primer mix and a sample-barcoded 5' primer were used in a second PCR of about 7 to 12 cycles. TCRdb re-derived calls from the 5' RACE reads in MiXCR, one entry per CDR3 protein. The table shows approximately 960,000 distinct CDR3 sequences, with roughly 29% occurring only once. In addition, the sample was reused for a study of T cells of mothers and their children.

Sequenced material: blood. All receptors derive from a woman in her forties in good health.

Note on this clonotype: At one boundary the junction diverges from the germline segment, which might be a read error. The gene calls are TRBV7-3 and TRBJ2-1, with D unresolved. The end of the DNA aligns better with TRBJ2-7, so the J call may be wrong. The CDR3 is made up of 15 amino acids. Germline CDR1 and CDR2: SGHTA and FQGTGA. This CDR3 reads CAGSLISDPRYEQYF. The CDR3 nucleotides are TGTGCCGGCAGCTTAATTAGTGACCCCCGATACGAGCAGTACTTC.

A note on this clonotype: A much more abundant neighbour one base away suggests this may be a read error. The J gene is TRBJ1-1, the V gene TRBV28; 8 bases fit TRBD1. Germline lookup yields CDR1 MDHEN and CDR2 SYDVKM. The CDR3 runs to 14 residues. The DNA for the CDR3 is TGTGCCAGCAGGAGGACAGGGAGGAACACTGAAGCTCTCTTT. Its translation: CASRRTGRNTEALF. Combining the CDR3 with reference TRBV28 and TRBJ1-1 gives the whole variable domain DVKVTQSSRYLVKRTGEKVFLECVQDMDHENMFWYRQDPGLGLRLIYFSYDVKMKEKGDIPEGYSVSREKKERFSLILESASTNQTSMYLCASRRTGRNTEALFGQGTRLTVV.

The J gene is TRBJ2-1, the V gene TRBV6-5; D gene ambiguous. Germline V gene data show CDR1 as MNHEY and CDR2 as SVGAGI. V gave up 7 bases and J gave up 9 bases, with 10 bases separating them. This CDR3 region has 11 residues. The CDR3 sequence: CASKLAGEQFF. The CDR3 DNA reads TGTGCCAGCAAGCTCGCAGGTGAGCAGTTCTTC.

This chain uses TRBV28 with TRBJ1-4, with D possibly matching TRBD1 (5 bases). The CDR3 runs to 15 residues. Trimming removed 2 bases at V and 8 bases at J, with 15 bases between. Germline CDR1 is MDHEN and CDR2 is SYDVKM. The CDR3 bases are TGTGCCAGCAGTTTAGCGGGCAGGGTGGGGGAAAAACTGTTTTTT. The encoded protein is CASSLAGRVGEKLFF.

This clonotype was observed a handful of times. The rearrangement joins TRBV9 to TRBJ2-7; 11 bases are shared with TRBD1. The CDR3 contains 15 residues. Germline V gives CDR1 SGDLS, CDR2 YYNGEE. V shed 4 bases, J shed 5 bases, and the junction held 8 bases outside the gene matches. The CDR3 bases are TGTGCCAGCAGCTTCACCGGGACAGGGGGTGACGAGCAGTACTTC. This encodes CASSFTGTGGDEQYF.